What follows describes a single T cell receptor beta chain. Its specificity is not known. The V gene's germline CDR1 is DFQATT and CDR2 SNEGSKA (reference sequence). CDR3 size: 13 residues. Unmatched junction bases numbered 2, after V lost 3 bases and J lost 0 bases. This record comes from a study of T cells after yellow fever vaccination. Overall study context: Preparation of the low-cell-number fractions used SMART-Seq v4 Ultra Low Input.

Universal primer sites and UMIs were introduced during 5'RACE template-switching synthesis of TCR cDNA. TCRdb called the 5' RACE reads again in MiXCR, with one record for every CDR3 protein. The sample carries about 340,000 distinct CDR3 sequences, about 8.7% recorded once. Study observations and caveats: On re-exposure, the response was weaker but peaked faster, at day 5 versus 15.

The sequence derives from a man aged 18 to 30 who received the YFV17D yellow fever vaccine. The chain combines TRBV20-1 with TRBJ2-7, with 7 bases lining up with TRBD1. Source: PBMCs, taken on the day of the first yellow fever vaccination. CDR3 sequence: CSARGDSSYEQYF. CDR3 coding DNA: TGCAGTGCTAGGGGGGACAGCTCCTACGAGCAGTACTTC.